This T cell receptor (beta chain) was sequenced for a study of blood T cell repertoires in COVID-19. Background on the study: Acute and convalescent COVID-19 samples came from the United States, Italy and Spain. Sample material is recorded as cDNA or gDNA derived from T cells, B-cell-depleted T cells, or PBMCs.

J gave up 0 bases and V 1 base, and 10 bases lay outside the gene matches. The CDR3 sequence is 19 residues long. Germline V gene data show CDR1 as LNHNV and CDR2 as YYDKDF (reference sequence). Sequencing used immunoSEQ multiplex PCR; TCRdb keeps in-frame clones, though not all of them. This table has about 220,000 clones, about 85% appearing once. What was sequenced was PBMCs or T cells enriched from blood (not recorded which). The chain joins TRBV15 to TRBJ1-5; 9 bases are shared with TRBD1. The sequence came from a woman between 25 and 40 years old who had recovered from COVID-19. CDR3 amino acids: CATSRGSGTGLYSNQPQHF. The CDR3 DNA reads TGTGCCACCAGCAGAGGCTCCGGGACAGGGCTTTATAGCAATCAGCCCCAGCATTTT. Full variable domain (rest looked up from reference TRBV15 and TRBJ1-5): DAMVIQNPRYQVTQFGKPVTLSCSQTLNHNVMYWYQQKSSQAPKLLFHYYDKDFNNEADTPDNFQSRRPNTSFCFLDIRSPGLGDTAMYLCATSRGSGTGLYSNQPQHFGDGTRLSIL.